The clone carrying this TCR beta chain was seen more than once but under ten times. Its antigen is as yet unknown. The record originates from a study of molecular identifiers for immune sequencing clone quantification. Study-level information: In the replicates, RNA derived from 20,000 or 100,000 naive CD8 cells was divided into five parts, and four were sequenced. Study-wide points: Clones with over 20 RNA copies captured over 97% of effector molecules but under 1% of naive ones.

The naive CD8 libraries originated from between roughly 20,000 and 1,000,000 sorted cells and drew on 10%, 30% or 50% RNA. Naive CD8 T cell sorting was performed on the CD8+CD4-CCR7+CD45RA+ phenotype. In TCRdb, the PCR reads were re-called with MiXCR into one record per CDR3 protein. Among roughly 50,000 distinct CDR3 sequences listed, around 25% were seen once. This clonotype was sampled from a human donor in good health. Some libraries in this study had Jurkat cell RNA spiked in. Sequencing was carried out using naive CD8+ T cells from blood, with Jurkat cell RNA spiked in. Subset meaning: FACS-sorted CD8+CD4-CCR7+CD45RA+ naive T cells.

The CDR3 reads CASSPAWTYEQYF. DNA for the CDR3: TGTGCCAGCAGCCCTGCTTGGACCTACGAGCAGTACTTC. The chain carries TRBV7-9 and TRBJ2-7; D uncertain. Trimming shortened V by 5 bases and J by 2 bases, and 10 bases separated the two germline ends. There are 13 residues in the CDR3. Germline V gene lookup returns CDR1 SEHNR and CDR2 FQNEAQ (reference sequence).